The 16 T cell receptor beta chains below come from one sample, sequenced in a study of identical twins. Via MiXCR, TCRdb re-called the 5' RACE reads, giving one row per CDR3 protein. The sample holds about 530,000 distinct CDR3 sequences, more than 20% seen once. The same sample was also used in a study of yellow fever vaccine responses in identical twins.

Sequencing used CD4+ T cells sorted from blood. The receptor set was obtained from a woman younger than 30 in good health.

This clonotype has ten or more counts. The V gene is TRBV7-8, the J gene TRBJ2-3, with D hard to call. The CDR3 has 14 residues. Germline V gene data show CDR1 as SGHVS and CDR2 as FQNEAQ. Trimming pared 5 bases from V and 0 bases from J, leaving 9 bases between. CDR3 region: CASSGWASTDTQYF. CDR3 DNA: TGTGCCAGCAGCGGTTGGGCTAGCACAGATACGCAGTATTTT.

V and J are TRBV9 and TRBJ2-2; D gene ambiguous. The V end was cut by 4 bases, the J end by 6 bases, with 19 bases between. The CDR3 spans 16 residues. Per the germline V gene, CDR1 is SGDLS and CDR2 is YYNGEE. The DNA of the CDR3 is TGTGCCAGCAGCCCAAGAGTGGCTAACCCTGCCGGGGAGCTGTTTTTT. It yields the protein CASSPRVANPAGELFF.

The chain couples TRBV20-1 to TRBJ2-1; D is undetermined. Germline loops: CDR1 DFQATT, CDR2 SNEGSKA (reference sequence). Trimming removed 1 base at V and 8 bases at J, with 9 bases between. This CDR3 has 12 amino acids. This CDR3 reads CSARVDGHEQFF. The CDR3 bases are TGCAGTGCTAGAGTGGACGGGCATGAGCAGTTCTTC.

The chain employs TRBV12-3 or TRBV12-4 and TRBJ1-1, with D perhaps TRBD1 (6 bases). There are 16 residues in the CDR3. Trimming stripped 5 bases from V and 0 bases from J, with 16 bases between. The CDR3 reads CASSRGTILMNTEAFF. The CDR3 DNA reads TGTGCCAGCAGTCGCGGGACAATCCTAATGAACACTGAAGCTTTCTTT.

The genes are TRBV5-1 and TRBJ2-7, with a possible D match to TRBD2 (6 bases). The length of the CDR3 is 16 residues. V was cut by 0 bases and J by 4 bases, with 17 bases left in between. Germline assignment: CDR1 SGHRS and CDR2 YFSETQ. The CDR3 DNA reads TGCGCCAGCAGCTTGGTTGTGATGGGGGGAGATTACGAGCAGTACTTC. Translating gives CASSLVVMGGDYEQYF.

This clonotype was seen a handful of times. CDR3 in amino acids: CASRWGTGTYEQYF. The CDR3 DNA sequence: TGTGCCAGCAGGTGGGGGACAGGGACCTACGAGCAGTACTTC. The genes are TRBV5-5 and TRBJ2-7; TRBD1 aligns across 9 bases. Trimming cost V 5 bases and J 2 bases; bases outside gene matches: 5. CDR1 is SGHKS and CDR2 is YYEKEE in the germline V gene (reference sequence). The CDR3 has 14 residues.

The chain uses TRBV6-5 and TRBJ1-2, with a weak D call TRBD1 (5 bases). The CDR3 runs to 12 residues. Germline V lookup: CDR1 MNHEY, CDR2 SVGAGI. V was clipped by 9 bases and J by 8 bases, with 16 bases between them. DNA of the CDR3: TGTGCCAGTTACAGAGGGGCGCGGGGCTACACCTTC. Amino acid sequence: CASYRGARGYTF.

This clonotype came up a few times. The rearrangement joins TRBV27 to TRBJ2-1; the D is unclear. The CDR3 contains 13 residues. The germline V gene has CDR1 MNHEY and CDR2 SMNVEV (reference sequence). V shed 3 bases and J shed 6 bases, with 9 bases lying between them. CDR3 amino acids: CASSFWILNEQFF. The CDR3 DNA is TGTGCCAGCAGTTTTTGGATCCTCAATGAGCAGTTCTTC.

This clonotype was observed a handful of times. The rearrangement uses TRBV5-4 and TRBJ2-7, with 11 bases that match TRBD2. Germline lookup yields CDR1 SGHNT and CDR2 YYREEE (reference sequence). This CDR3 contains 15 residues. With 3 bases clipped from V and 4 bases from J, the junction kept 6 bases outside the gene matches. The chain's CDR3 is CASSYPTSGNYEQYF. In nucleotides, the CDR3 is TGTGCCAGCAGCTATCCGACTAGCGGGAATTACGAGCAGTACTTC.

This clonotype has more than one count but fewer than ten. The DNA of the CDR3 is TGTGCCAGCATCCAGCGGGAGATGTCAGATACGCAGTATTTT. Its protein product is CASIQREMSDTQYF. This rearrangement joins TRBV7-9 to TRBJ2-3; 8 positions agree with TRBD2. The CDR3 is 14 residues long. Unmatched junction bases numbered 7, after V lost 7 bases and J lost 4 bases. Germline CDR1 is SEHNR and CDR2 is FQNEAQ (reference sequence). The full variable domain, with the rest looked up from reference TRBV7-9 and TRBJ2-3, is DTGVSQNPRHKITKRGQNVTFRCDPISEHNRLYWYRQTLGQGPEFLTYFQNEAQLEKSRLLSDRFSAERPKGSFSTLEIQRTEQGDSAMYLCASIQREMSDTQYFGPGTRLTVL.

The chain employs TRBV5-1 and TRBJ2-5; 7 bases match TRBD1. The CDR3 is made up of 17 amino acids. V dropped 3 bases and J dropped 1; count of bases not matched to a gene: 12. From germline, CDR1 is SGHRS and CDR2 YFSETQ. CDR3 DNA sequence: TGCGCCAGCAGCTCCTACGGAACGACAGGGCGCCAAGAGACCCAGTACTTC. This translates into CASSSYGTTGRQETQYF.

The rearrangement uses TRBV6-5 and TRBJ2-1, with D maybe TRBD1 (6 bases). The ends were cut back, 7 bases at V and 11 bases at J, with 15 bases in the middle. The CDR3 has 12 amino acids. In germline, CDR1 is MNHEY, CDR2 SVGAGI. CDR3 region: CASTQDRNKQFF. The CDR3 nucleotides read TGTGCCAGCACCCAGGACAGAAATAAGCAGTTCTTC.

Turning to this clonotype: Compared with germline, one end of the junction differs, possibly owing to a read error. This sequence joins TRBV5-1 and TRBJ2-1, with 7 bases identical to TRBD2. Germline-derived CDR1 and CDR2 are SGHRS and YFSETQ. This CDR3 has 15 amino acids. As DNA, the CDR3 is TGCGCCAGCAGCTTAACAGCGGGGACCTACTATGAGCAGTTCTTC. Its protein is CASSLTAGTYYEQFF. The entire variable domain, with the rest obtained from reference TRBV5-1 and TRBJ2-1, is as follows: KAGVTQTPRYLIKTRGQQVTLSCSPISGHRSVSWYQQTPGQGLQFLFEYFSETQRNKGNFPGRFSGRQFSNSRSEMNVSTLELGDSALYLCASSLTAGTYYEQFFGPGTRLTVL.

This clonotype appeared a few times. The rearrangement links TRBV7-4 to TRBJ1-4; D gene uncertain. The CDR3 contains 15 residues. Germline V gene data show CDR1 as SGHVT and CDR2 as SQSDAQ. Trimming stripped 5 bases from V and 6 bases from J, with 16 bases between. The CDR3 loop reads CASSHSRLGDEKLFF. The CDR3 DNA sequence: TGTGCCAGCAGCCACTCTCGGCTTGGGGATGAAAAACTGTTTTTT.

This clonotype showed up just a few times. This sequence joins TRBV10-1 and TRBJ2-2; no clear D. Germline lookup yields CDR1 WNHNN and CDR2 SYGVQD (reference sequence). V dropped 6 bases and J dropped 8 bases, with 13 bases sitting between them. This CDR3 region has 13 residues. The CDR3 nucleotides read TGCGCCAGCAGAGACGACCCGACGGGGGAGCTGTTTTTT. Protein sequence: CASRDDPTGELFF.

This chain's CDR3 is CASSPQRTANTGELFF. Written as DNA, the CDR3 is TGTGCCAGCAGTCCCCAAAGGACAGCGAACACCGGGGAGCTGTTTTTT. The gene calls are TRBV28 and TRBJ2-2; possibly TRBD1 for D (6 bases). The CDR3 spans 16 residues. In germline, CDR1 is MDHEN, CDR2 SYDVKM. The V and J ends lost 5 bases and 0 bases respectively, with 13 bases between them.